One sample yielded the 2 T cell receptor beta chains listed below, sequenced in a study of blood T cell repertoires in COVID-19. Assay: immunoSEQ multiplex PCR; the TCRdb copy retains only in-frame clones and omits some. The sample consists of under 150,000 clones, about 80% of them appearing once. Sequences were obtained from PBMCs or T cells enriched from blood (not recorded which). These receptors all stem from a man aged 50 to 59 in a cohort exposed to, infected with or recovered from COVID-19 (not recorded which).

V gene TRBV7-2 combines with J gene TRBJ2-5; 12 bases match TRBD2. The junction had 6 bases not matched to a gene; V was cut back by 5 bases and J by 5 bases. CDR3 length: 15 residues. Per the germline V gene, CDR1 is SGHTA and CDR2 is FQGNSA. CDR3 in DNA: TGTGCCAGCAGCCTTGGGACTAGCGGGTATGAGACCCAGTACTTC. Translating gives CASSLGTSGYETQYF.

J is TRBJ2-4 and V is TRBV12-5, with 10 bases matching TRBD1. CDR3 size: 14 residues. In germline, CDR1 is LGHNT, CDR2 FRNRAP. The ends lost 5 bases at V and 7 bases at J; junction bases unmatched: 5. The CDR3 here is CASGPGTGANIQYF. CDR3 coding DNA: TGTGCTAGTGGTCCCGGGACAGGGGCCAACATTCAGTACTTC.